This T cell receptor beta chain was documented in a study of post-analysis software for immune sequencing data. Study information: Disease courses included relapsing-remitting, secondary progressive and progressive-relapsing multiple sclerosis. Study findings and constraints: Four to six TRBV segments appeared more often in patients than in controls, and TRBV5-6, TRBV5-1 and TRBV20-1 were among these. Strong co-clustering by F measure was evident for samples that had been prepared in the same batch.

Researchers reported that TCR beta cDNA libraries carried unique molecular identifiers. Roughly 490,000 cDNA molecules came from 1 to 10 million T cells. TCRdb reprocessed the PCR reads via MiXCR and lists one record per CDR3 protein. The sample holds some 690,000 distinct CDR3 sequences; 30% are singletons and the top ten take more than 0.45%. The CDR3 covers 15 residues. CDR1 and CDR2 from the germline V gene are SGDLS and YYNGEE. V was pared by 0 bases and J by 11 bases, with 10 bases of the junction left unmatched. On this clonotype: Its antigen is not identified.

The rearrangement uses TRBV9 and TRBJ2-5, with TRBD2 identical over 10 bases. This receptor was identified in a girl aged 5-17 years with multiple sclerosis. Sequencing was carried out using blood. The CDR3 is CASSVGSSGSNEQYF. The CDR3 DNA reads TGTGCCAGCAGCGTAGGGTCTAGCGGGAGTAATGAGCAGTACTTC.